This T cell receptor (beta chain) was sequenced during a study of CD8+ T cells in alopecia areata. Sequencing used cDNA as its template, made by extracting RNA and reverse transcribing it. The method was immunoSEQ multiplex PCR; TCRdb's version includes in-frame clones alone and lacks a portion of them. The repertoire holds 130,000 to 150,000 clones, with roughly 80% as singletons. Treatment reported: oral pan-JAK inhibitor, 5-10 mg twice daily. This CDR3 contains 15 residues. Trimming pared 1 base from V and 4 bases from J, leaving 13 bases between. Germline CDR1 and CDR2: MGHRA and YSYEKL. This clone came up a few times.

The source is a human donor with alopecia areata. The chain joins TRBV4-1 to TRBJ2-5, with D tentatively TRBD2 (6 bases). The sample consisted of CD8+ T cells sorted from blood, taken at week 4, from a patient treated with tofacitinib. This CDR3 reads CASSQAPRELETQYF. The CDR3 bases are TGCGCCAGCAGCCAAGCTCCCCGGGAGCTAGAGACCCAGTACTTC.